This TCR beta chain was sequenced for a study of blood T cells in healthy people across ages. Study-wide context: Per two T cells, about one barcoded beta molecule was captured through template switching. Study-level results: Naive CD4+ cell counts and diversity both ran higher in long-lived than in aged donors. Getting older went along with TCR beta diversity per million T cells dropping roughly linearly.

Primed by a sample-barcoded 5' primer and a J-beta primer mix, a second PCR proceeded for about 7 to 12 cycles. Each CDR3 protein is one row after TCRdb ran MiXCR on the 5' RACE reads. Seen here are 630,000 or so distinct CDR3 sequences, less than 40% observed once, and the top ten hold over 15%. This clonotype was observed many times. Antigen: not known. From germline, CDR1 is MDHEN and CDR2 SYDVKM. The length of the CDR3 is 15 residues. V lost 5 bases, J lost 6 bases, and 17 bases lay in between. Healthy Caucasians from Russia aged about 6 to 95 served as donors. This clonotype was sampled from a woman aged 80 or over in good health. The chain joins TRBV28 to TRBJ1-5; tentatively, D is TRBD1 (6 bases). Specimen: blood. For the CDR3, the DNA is TGTGCCAGCAGTCTCGCACAGGGAGGAGGTCAGCCCCAGCATTTT. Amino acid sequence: CASSLAQGGGQPQHF.